The 32 T cell receptor beta chains in this list originate from one sample, sequenced in a study of shared clonotypes between healthy human individuals. The method was immunoSEQ multiplex PCR; TCRdb's version includes in-frame clones alone and lacks a portion of them. The table has 1 million to 1.2 million clones, around 77% seen once; the top ten hold 0.89%. Sequences were obtained from memory CD4+ T cells from PBMCs. As for subset: CD45RA-negative fraction. The source is a young man in good health. Some clones in this sample may be carry-over from other donors' samples.

This chain uses TRBV9 with TRBJ2-7; tentatively, D is TRBD1 (6 bases). Germline values: CDR1 SGDLS, CDR2 YYNGEE. The CDR3 extends over 14 amino acids. V was cut by 3 bases and J by 5 bases, with 15 bases left in between. CDR3 DNA sequence: TGTGCCAGCAGCGCGAAACAGGGTACCGACGAGCAGTACTTC. This codes for CASSAKQGTDEQYF.

The rearrangement uses TRBV27 and TRBJ1-4; D ambiguous. Germline assignment: CDR1 MNHEY and CDR2 SMNVEV (reference sequence). With 2 bases removed from V and 10 bases from J, the gap between germline ends came to 11 bases. CDR3 length equals 13 residues. The CDR3 region has the DNA TGTGCCAGCAGTTTACGGCCCGAGGGAAAACTGTTTTTT. This translates into CASSLRPEGKLFF. Full variable domain (missing parts from reference TRBV27 and TRBJ1-4): EAQVTQNPRYLITVTGKKLTVTCSQNMNHEYMSWYRQDPGLGLRQIYYSMNVEVTDKGDVPEGYKVSRKEKRNFPLILESPSPNQTSLYFCASSLRPEGKLFFGSGTQLSVL.

The genes are TRBV19 and TRBJ2-3; 14 bases are shared with TRBD2. The V and J ends lost 10 bases and 1 base, in that order; junction bases with no gene match: 13. Germline V gives CDR1 LNHDA, CDR2 SQIVND (reference sequence). There are 18 residues in the CDR3. The CDR3 nucleotides read TGTGCCACCACATCCTCCGGGGGACTAGCGGGAGGCACAGATACGCAGTATTTT. Amino acids: CATTSSGGLAGGTDTQYF.

This sequence joins TRBV27 and TRBJ2-2; either TRBD1 or TRBD2 may fit D (5 bases each). The V and J ends lost 3 bases and 5 bases respectively, with 22 bases between them. CDR1 and CDR2 (germline): MNHEY, SMNVEV (reference sequence). The CDR3 covers 18 residues. CDR3: CASSFDTPGQGYTGELFF. CDR3 in DNA: TGTGCCAGCAGTTTCGATACCCCGGGGCAGGGATATACCGGGGAGCTGTTTTTT.

V gene TRBV5-4 combines with J gene TRBJ2-5; 8 bases agree with TRBD2. Unmatched junction bases numbered 12, after V lost 3 bases and J lost 2 bases. Germline CDR1 SGHNT, CDR2 YYREEE (reference sequence). The CDR3 covers 17 residues. CDR3: CASSSPSLVAGQETQYF. The CDR3 DNA is TGTGCCAGCAGCTCCCCTTCCCTTGTAGCGGGACAAGAGACCCAGTACTTC.

The rearrangement links TRBV2 to TRBJ2-1; 8 nucleotides align to TRBD2. The germline CDR1 and CDR2 sequences are SNHLY and FYNNEI. With V trimmed by 8 bases and J by 0 bases, 9 bases remained unmatched. CDR3 length: 16 amino acids. This CDR3 reads CASRGSGSGSYNEQFF. The CDR3 nucleotides are TGTGCCAGCCGGGGAAGCGGGAGTGGCTCCTACAATGAGCAGTTCTTC.

This clone was found a few times. V is TRBV29-1 and J is TRBJ1-1, with TRBD1 as a possible D gene (6 bases). Trimming cost V 7 bases and J 1 base, with 16 bases left between them. The length of the CDR3 is 14 residues. From germline, CDR1 is SQVTM and CDR2 ANQGSEA. The CDR3 here is CSADGGRGNTEAFF. CDR3 in DNA: TGCAGCGCTGATGGGGGGCGAGGGAACACTGAAGCTTTCTTT.

The CDR3 region has the DNA TGTGCCAGCAGCCAGAGACAGGGATATCAGCCCCAGCATTTT. Residues: CASSQRQGYQPQHF. V usage is TRBV4-2 and J usage is TRBJ1-5, with 7 positions matching TRBD1. CDR3 size: 14 residues. The trim removed 3 bases at V and 5 bases at J, leaving 4 bases unmatched. From germline, CDR1 is LGHNA and CDR2 YNFKEQ.

J is TRBJ2-3 and V is TRBV5-6; 7 bases match TRBD2. The CDR3 totals 15 residues. V was pared by 4 bases and J by 2 bases, with 7 bases of the junction left unmatched. Germline CDR1 is SGHDT and CDR2 is YYEEEE. The CDR3 is CASSTSVLNTDTQYF. The CDR3 DNA follows: TGTGCCAGCAGCACTAGCGTCCTCAACACAGATACGCAGTATTTT.

Comment on this clone: Other DNA sequences in the same sample also yield this CDR3. This rearrangement joins TRBV6-6 to TRBJ2-7; D remains ambiguous. V lost 6 bases to trimming and J lost 4 bases, with 10 bases between them. The CDR3 consists of 12 residues. The germline CDR1 and CDR2 sequences are MNHNY and SVGAGI (reference sequence). The DNA of the CDR3 is TGTGCCAGCAGAAGCCTCCAATACGAGCAGTACTTC. Residues: CASRSLQYEQYF.

Notes on this clone: Different DNA sequences within this sample yield the same CDR3. The chain links TRBV18 to TRBJ2-7; D gene uncertain. V lost 3 bases and J lost 3, with 9 bases in between. Germline V lookup: CDR1 KGHSH, CDR2 LQKENI. This CDR3 spans 13 amino acids. CDR3 region: CASSPGQLYEQYF. The CDR3 coding sequence is TGTGCCAGCTCACCGGGCCAGCTCTACGAGCAGTACTTC.

The V gene is TRBV6-5, the J gene TRBJ2-3; TRBD2 might be the D (5 bases). The V end was cut by 6 bases, the J end by 2 bases, with 12 bases between. The length of the CDR3 is 14 residues. The germline gives CDR1 MNHEY, CDR2 SVGAGI. The CDR3 nucleotides read TGTGCCAGCAGCCCCCCTAGCCCCACAGATACGCAGTATTTT. It codes for CASSPPSPTDTQYF.

The V and J genes are TRBV5-1 and TRBJ2-1, with 13 positions matching TRBD2. This CDR3 is built from 16 residues. Germline assignment: CDR1 SGHRS and CDR2 YFSETQ. V dropped 0 bases and J dropped 10; count of bases not matched to a gene: 7. CDR3 coding DNA: TGCGCCAGCAGCTTGGAAGGGACTAGCGGGATTTCGGAGCAGTTCTTC. Protein product: CASSLEGTSGISEQFF.

This clone was seen a single time. J is TRBJ2-1 and V is TRBV29-1, with 12 bases that match TRBD2. Germline-derived CDR1 and CDR2 are SQVTM and ANQGSEA. The trim removed 7 bases at V and 8 bases at J, leaving 12 bases unmatched. The CDR3 has 15 residues. Here the CDR3 DNA reads TGCAGCGCCCGTCAGACTAGCGGGAGTCGGGATGAGCAGTTCTTC. Its protein is CSARQTSGSRDEQFF.

This clone was seen just once. V usage is TRBV4-2 and J usage is TRBJ1-3; D is uncertain. The V gene lost 2 bases and the J gene lost 4 bases, with 9 bases spanning the gap. Germline V lookup: CDR1 LGHNA, CDR2 YNFKEQ. The CDR3 is made up of 14 amino acids. CDR3 residues: CASSQTGIGNTIYF. The DNA of the CDR3 is TGTGCCAGCAGCCAAACGGGCATCGGAAACACCATATATTTT.

The rearrangement joins TRBV5-8 to TRBJ2-1, with a possible D match to TRBD1 (6 bases). This CDR3 is 14 amino acids long. V lost 3 bases and J lost 5, with 12 bases in between. CDR1 is SGHTS and CDR2 is YDEGEE in the germline V gene. CDR3 nucleotide sequence: TGTGCCAGCAGCTGGACAGTGGACCACAATGAGCAGTTCTTC. Translating gives CASSWTVDHNEQFF.

The chain employs TRBV7-8 and TRBJ2-5; TRBD2 matches at 7 bases. The CDR3 is 17 amino acids. The V segment lost 2 bases and the J segment 1 base; nucleotides outside the gene matches: 10. CDR1 and CDR2 (germline): SGHVS, FQNEAQ. CDR3 in amino acids: CASSLQPSSGFQETQYF. The CDR3 nucleotides read TGTGCCAGCAGCTTACAGCCATCTAGCGGCTTCCAAGAGACCCAGTACTTC.

This clone came up a few times. The gene calls are TRBV4-1 and TRBJ1-6; D not resolved. Trimming cost V 0 bases and J 7 bases, with 13 bases left between them. CDR1 and CDR2 (germline): MGHRA, YSYEKL. The CDR3 totals 16 residues. The CDR3 coding sequence is TGCGCCAGCAGCCAAGAAGGTGTAAAGGCGAATTCACCCCTCCACTTT. Protein product: CASSQEGVKANSPLHF.

The chain has TRBV27 and TRBJ1-5, with D hard to call. The CDR3 is 16 amino acids. Germline CDR1 reads MNHEY; CDR2 reads SMNVEV (reference sequence). The V and J ends lost 2 bases and 0 bases respectively, with 11 bases between them. CDR3 sequence: CASSLSPGHSNQPQHF. DNA of the CDR3: TGTGCCAGCAGTTTAAGTCCAGGCCATAGCAATCAGCCCCAGCATTTT.

This clone was seen once. One junction end disagrees with the germline gene, perhaps due to a read error. This chain links TRBV10-3 with TRBJ1-1; the D is unclear. Germline V CDR1 and CDR2: ENHRY, SYGVKD. CDR3 size: 14 residues. The CDR3 here is CAISESMVIGRIYF. In nucleotides, the CDR3 is TGTGCCATCAGTGAGTCGATGGTGATTGGGAGGATTTACTTT.

V gene TRBV9 combines with J gene TRBJ1-2, with TRBD1 matching over 9 bases. Germline-derived CDR1 and CDR2 are SGDLS and YYNGEE. V shed 6 bases, J shed 3 bases, and the junction held 6 bases outside the gene matches. The CDR3 has 14 amino acids. The CDR3 region is CASTRQGEDYGYTF. The CDR3 region has the DNA TGTGCCAGCACCCGACAGGGGGAAGACTATGGCTACACCTTC.

This clone came up once. The chain uses TRBV7-9 and TRBJ2-3; no reliable D call. Trimming removed 11 bases from V and 0 bases from J, with 18 bases in between. Germline CDR1 SEHNR, CDR2 FQNEAQ (reference sequence). CDR3 size: 15 residues. CDR3 DNA sequence: TGTGCCGGAGCTAGAACTGCCGCTAGCACAGATACGCAGTATTTT. Translated: CAGARTAASTDTQYF.

This chain connects TRBV6-6 to TRBJ2-5; no definite D call. Trimming removed 2 bases from V and 1 base from J, with 5 bases in between. There are 13 residues in the CDR3. From germline, CDR1 is MNHNY and CDR2 SVGAGI (reference sequence). DNA of the CDR3: TGTGCCAGCAGTTACAGGGTCCAAGAGACCCAGTACTTC. Its protein product is CASSYRVQETQYF.

The rearrangement links TRBV28 to TRBJ1-2; no clear D gene. Germline CDR1 is MDHEN and CDR2 is SYDVKM. The CDR3 has 14 amino acids. V dropped 6 bases and J dropped 3 bases, with 14 bases sitting between them. The CDR3 nucleotides read TGTGCCAGCAGACTCGGGCCCGGGTACTATGGCTACACCTTC. This sequence encodes CASRLGPGYYGYTF.

V is TRBV5-1 and J is TRBJ2-1; 9 bases agree with TRBD2. CDR3 length: 18 residues. The V segment lost 2 bases and the J segment 0 bases; nucleotides outside the gene matches: 9. The germline V gene has CDR1 SGHRS and CDR2 YFSETQ. CDR3 loop: CASSLSSGSPNSYNEQFF. In DNA, the CDR3 is TGCGCCAGCAGCTTAAGTAGCGGGAGCCCCAACTCCTACAATGAGCAGTTCTTC.

The chain links TRBV4-1 to TRBJ1-3; no clear D. Germline lookup yields CDR1 MGHRA and CDR2 YSYEKL. V lost 0 bases to trimming and J lost 4 bases, with 13 bases between them. The CDR3 has 16 amino acids. CDR3 in amino acids: CASSQDGATGGNTIYF. Written as DNA, the CDR3 is TGCGCCAGCAGCCAAGACGGCGCTACCGGGGGAAACACCATATATTTT.

V and J are TRBV7-9 and TRBJ2-7; D is uncertain. CDR1 and CDR2 from the germline V gene are SEHNR and FQNEAQ (reference sequence). V dropped 2 bases and J dropped 1 base, with 9 bases sitting between them. The CDR3 is 14 amino acids. The DNA of the CDR3 is TGTGCCAGCAGCTTATCGGCAGATTCCTACGAGCAGTACTTC. It is translated as CASSLSADSYEQYF.

The V call is TRBV20-1, the J call TRBJ2-7, with 7 bases identical to TRBD1. The germline V gene encodes CDR1 DFQATT and CDR2 SNEGSKA (reference sequence). The length of the CDR3 is 11 residues. Trimming cost V 4 bases and J 6 bases; bases outside gene matches: 3. The CDR3 DNA sequence: TGCAGTGCTACTCGACAGGGCGAGCAGTACTTC. This sequence encodes CSATRQGEQYF.

This chain connects TRBV19 to TRBJ1-1; D remains ambiguous. This CDR3 contains 15 residues. Germline V gives CDR1 LNHDA, CDR2 SQIVND (reference sequence). V gave up 0 bases and J gave up 5 bases, with 13 bases separating them. The CDR3, as DNA: TGTGCCAGTAGTATAGATCTGGGGTCGGGGACTGAAGCTTTCTTT. Amino acid sequence: CASSIDLGSGTEAFF. Complete variable domain (other parts from reference TRBV19 and TRBJ1-1): DGGITQSPKYLFRKEGQNVTLSCEQNLNHDAMYWYRQDPGQGLRLIYYSQIVNDFQKGDIAEGYSVSREKKESFPLTVTSAQKNPTAFYLCASSIDLGSGTEAFFGQGTRLTVV.

The CDR3 protein is CASSIWTGGNRDQPQHF. Here the CDR3 DNA reads TGTGCCAGTAGTATATGGACAGGGGGCAATAGGGATCAGCCCCAGCATTTT. The chain employs TRBV19 and TRBJ1-5, with 11 nucleotides matching TRBD1. V shed 2 bases and J 5 bases; nucleotides not matched to a gene: 8. The germline CDR1 and CDR2 sequences are LNHDA and SQIVND (reference sequence). The CDR3 is 17 residues long. Based on the CDR3 plus reference TRBV19 and TRBJ1-5, the full variable domain is DGGITQSPKYLFRKEGQNVTLSCEQNLNHDAMYWYRQDPGQGLRLIYYSQIVNDFQKGDIAEGYSVSREKKESFPLTVTSAQKNPTAFYLCASSIWTGGNRDQPQHFGDGTRLSIL.

The chain links TRBV5-4 to TRBJ2-7; D is unclear. The CDR3 spans 15 residues. Germline V lookup: CDR1 SGHNT, CDR2 YYREEE (reference sequence). The V gene lost 5 bases and the J gene lost 4 bases, with 19 bases spanning the gap. The CDR3 coding sequence is TGTGCCAGCAGTCTAGGACGGAGCTCAGTGTACGAGCAGTACTTC. Its protein is CASSLGRSSVYEQYF. Based on the CDR3 plus reference TRBV5-4 and TRBJ2-7, the full variable domain is ETGVTQSPTHLIKTRGQQVTLRCSSQSGHNTVSWYQQALGQGPQFIFQYYREEENGRGNFPPRFSGLQFPNYSSELNVNALELDDSALYLCASSLGRSSVYEQYFGPGTRLTVT.

V gene TRBV7-9 combines with J gene TRBJ1-5; D is uncertain. V gave up 3 bases and J gave up 7 bases, with 10 bases separating them. Germline V gene lookup returns CDR1 SEHNR and CDR2 FQNEAQ (reference sequence). The CDR3 consists of 13 residues. The CDR3 spells CASSFRAGQPQHF. CDR3 nucleotides: TGTGCCAGCAGCTTTCGGGCCGGACAGCCCCAGCATTTT. Combining the CDR3 with reference TRBV7-9 and TRBJ1-5 gives the whole variable domain DTGVSQNPRHKITKRGQNVTFRCDPISEHNRLYWYRQTLGQGPEFLTYFQNEAQLEKSRLLSDRFSAERPKGSFSTLEIQRTEQGDSAMYLCASSFRAGQPQHFGDGTRLSIL.